Shown below are 20 T cell receptor beta chains from a single sample sequenced in a study of CD8 T cells in ankylosing spondylitis. Using its own MiXCR run on the 5' RACE reads, TCRdb lists one record per CDR3 protein. This sample has under 300,000 distinct CDR3 sequences, with roughly 8.6% found just once. The material sequenced was blood, either unsorted or a sorted T cell fraction (not recorded which). These TCRs come from a male donor with ankylosing spondylitis or in good health (not recorded which).

This clonotype was detected many times. The chain is built from TRBV7-2 and TRBJ2-7, with a tentative D call TRBD1 (6 bases). Trimming stripped 1 base from V and 4 bases from J, with 14 bases between. The CDR3 runs 15 residues. Germline-derived CDR1 and CDR2 are SGHTA and FQGNSA. As DNA, the CDR3 is TGTGCCAGCAGCTTAGAGCCCACAGGGCTATACGAGCAGTACTTC. It yields the protein CASSLEPTGLYEQYF.

The V call is TRBV5-1, the J call TRBJ2-5, with 14 bases lining up with TRBD2. CDR1 and CDR2 (germline): SGHRS, YFSETQ. J was trimmed by 1 base and V by 1 base; bases with no gene match: 9. The CDR3 contains 19 residues. CDR3 sequence reads: CASSLTLGLAGVGQETQYF. The CDR3 DNA follows: TGCGCCAGCAGCTTGACCCTGGGACTAGCGGGAGTGGGCCAAGAGACCCAGTACTTC.

The chain employs TRBV5-1 and TRBJ1-1, with D tentatively TRBD1 (5 bases). Trimming took off 5 bases at V and 5 bases at J, with 19 bases between the two ends. CDR3 size: 15 residues. Germline V gene lookup returns CDR1 SGHRS and CDR2 YFSETQ. The CDR3 is CASRGSTGSGTEAFF. DNA for the CDR3: TGCGCCAGCAGAGGAAGTACGGGCTCAGGGACTGAAGCTTTCTTT. Full variable domain (remainder filled in from reference TRBV5-1 and TRBJ1-1): KAGVTQTPRYLIKTRGQQVTLSCSPISGHRSVSWYQQTPGQGLQFLFEYFSETQRNKGNFPGRFSGRQFSNSRSEMNVSTLELGDSALYLCASRGSTGSGTEAFFGQGTRLTVV.

V usage is TRBV5-1 and J usage is TRBJ1-6, with a tentative D call TRBD1 (5 bases). Germline V gene lookup returns CDR1 SGHRS and CDR2 YFSETQ. The V end lost 2 bases, the J end lost 9 bases, and 12 bases lay between the germline ends. The CDR3 loop spans 14 amino acids. As DNA, the CDR3 is TGCGCCAGCAGCTTCCGGGACCAGAGTTCACCCCTCCACTTT. Amino acids: CASSFRDQSSPLHF.

This clonotype was counted ten times or more. The chain combines TRBV7-6 with TRBJ1-1, with 9 bases that match TRBD1. The CDR3 is 14 residues long. The germline V gene has CDR1 SGHVS and CDR2 FNYEAQ. Trimming at V came to 5 bases and at J to 5 bases, leaving 6 bases not matched to a gene. In nucleotides, the CDR3 is TGTGCCAGCAGCGCATACAGGGGGCGAACTGAAGCTTTCTTT. Translating gives CASSAYRGRTEAFF.

This clonotype was seen many times. The rearrangement links TRBV18 to TRBJ1-1; perhaps TRBD1 as D (6 bases). The CDR3 covers 14 residues. V was pared by 5 bases and J by 3 bases, with 13 bases between. In germline, CDR1 is KGHSH, CDR2 LQKENI. The CDR3 DNA follows: TGTGCCAGCTCAACACAGGGCTCGGACACTGAAGCTTTCTTT. The encoded protein is CASSTQGSDTEAFF.

There are many counts of this clonotype. V and J are TRBV27 and TRBJ1-2; no clear D gene. Germline V gives CDR1 MNHEY, CDR2 SMNVEV (reference sequence). The V and J ends lost 5 bases and 2 bases respectively, with 15 bases between them. This CDR3 spans 15 amino acids. The CDR3 coding sequence is TGTGCCAGCAGTCCGAGATGGGTCAGCAACTATGGCTACACCTTC. Its protein product is CASSPRWVSNYGYTF.

This clonotype was observed many times. V gene TRBV20-1 combines with J gene TRBJ1-5; possible D gene TRBD1, 5 bases. CDR1 DFQATT and CDR2 SNEGSKA come from the germline V gene (reference sequence). Trimming removed 1 base at V and 4 bases at J, with 11 bases between. The CDR3 has 14 amino acids. The CDR3 DNA reads as TGCAGTGCTAGAGGACAGCGTGGGAATCAGCCCCAGCATTTT. This codes for CSARGQRGNQPQHF.

This clonotype was counted many times. The genes are TRBV20-1 and TRBJ2-1; no clear D gene. The germline V gene encodes CDR1 DFQATT and CDR2 SNEGSKA (reference sequence). Trimming removed 0 bases from V and 0 bases from J, with 12 bases in between. CDR3 length: 16 amino acids. In DNA, the CDR3 is TGCAGTGCTAGAGATGTGGCCACCCGCTCCTACAATGAGCAGTTCTTC. As protein: CSARDVATRSYNEQFF.

This clonotype was detected many times. The chain links TRBV30 to TRBJ1-1; the D gene is possibly TRBD1 (5 bases). The germline V gene has CDR1 GTSNPN and CDR2 SVGIG (reference sequence). The CDR3 is 10 residues long. The DNA of the CDR3 is TGTGCAATAGGCAGGGCTGAAGCTTTCTTT. This encodes CAIGRAEAFF.

This clonotype has a count of ten or more. The chain is built from TRBV20-1 and TRBJ2-1, with TRBD2 identical over 9 bases. Germline loops: CDR1 DFQATT, CDR2 SNEGSKA (reference sequence). V was clipped by 0 bases and J by 6 bases; unmatched bases: 9. This CDR3 has 16 amino acids. The CDR3 bases are TGCAGTGCTAGAGATTTTAGCGGGAGCCGCTCCAATGAGCAGTTCTTC. Its translation: CSARDFSGSRSNEQFF.

This clonotype was found many times. CDR3 nucleotides: TGTGCCAGCAGCGTAAGGGCAGAGTTTGCAACTAATGAAAAACTGTTTTTT. Protein: CASSVRAEFATNEKLFF. The chain uses TRBV9 and TRBJ1-4, with D unresolved. This CDR3 has 17 amino acids. V was trimmed by 1 base and J by 0 bases, leaving 13 bases between them. Germline V lookup: CDR1 SGDLS, CDR2 YYNGEE.

This clonotype was observed at least ten times. The chain uses TRBV6-2 or TRBV6-3 and TRBJ2-6, with D hard to call. The CDR3 has 15 residues. Germline values: CDR1 MNHEY, CDR2 SVGEGT. Trimming took off 4 bases at V and 0 bases at J, with 7 bases between the two ends. The CDR3 DNA reads as TGTGCCAGCAGTTCCGGATCCTCTGGGGCCAACGTCCTGACTTTC. It translates to CASSSGSSGANVLTF.

The chain carries TRBV7-9 and TRBJ2-2; 8 bases match TRBD1. Germline assignment: CDR1 SEHNR and CDR2 FQNEAQ (reference sequence). V lost 3 bases to trimming and J lost 5 bases; unmatched junction nucleotides: 5. The CDR3 contains 15 residues. The CDR3 bases are TGTGCCAGCAGCTTCGGAACAGGGGGGACCGGGGAGCTGTTTTTT. This encodes CASSFGTGGTGELFF.

The chain uses TRBV7-2 and TRBJ2-1; no firm D call. V was clipped by 4 bases and J by 8 bases, with 3 bases between them. From germline, CDR1 is SGHTA and CDR2 FQGNSA. The CDR3 consists of 10 residues. CDR3 sequence: CASSSDEQFF. CDR3 sequence (DNA): TGTGCCAGCAGCTCCGATGAGCAGTTCTTC.

This clonotype was seen at least ten times. The chain employs TRBV9 and TRBJ1-2, with TRBD1 matching over 7 bases. Germline values: CDR1 SGDLS, CDR2 YYNGEE. V was clipped by 3 bases and J by 4 bases; unmatched bases: 12. The CDR3 runs to 16 residues. Here the CDR3 DNA reads TGTGCCAGCAGCGCCGAAAGGACAGGCCCCGGCTATGGCTACACCTTC. This codes for CASSAERTGPGYGYTF.

This clonotype was counted at least ten times. CDR3 nucleotides: TGTGCCAGCAGCTTGCTTCCAGGGCCCTACGAGCAGTACTTC. This codes for CASSLLPGPYEQYF. The rearrangement joins TRBV7-2 to TRBJ2-7; possible D gene TRBD1, 5 bases. Germline CDR1 is SGHTA and CDR2 is FQGNSA. The CDR3 covers 14 residues. The V and J ends lost 3 bases and 2 bases respectively, with 11 bases between them.

This clonotype occurred many times. The chain has TRBV19 and TRBJ1-2; D unresolved. Deletions cut 4 bases from V and 12 bases from J, with 18 bases between. Germline CDR1 is LNHDA and CDR2 is SQIVND (reference sequence). The CDR3 is 13 residues long. In DNA, the CDR3 is TGTGCCAGTAGTACCTTTGGACCGTTCACAGACACCTTC. It translates to CASSTFGPFTDTF.

This clonotype was found many times. V is TRBV4-1 and J is TRBJ2-2; possible D gene TRBD2, 5 bases. This CDR3 has 16 residues. Germline CDR1 and CDR2: MGHRA and YSYEKL. Trimming took 2 bases from V and 5 from J, leaving 15 bases between them. The CDR3 here is CASSQSVGVKTGELFF. The CDR3 nucleotides are TGCGCCAGCAGCCAAAGCGTCGGGGTAAAGACCGGGGAGCTGTTTTTT.

This clonotype was recorded many times. The chain couples TRBV10-3 to TRBJ1-1, with TRBD1 matching 7 bases. The V and J ends lost 5 bases and 4 bases, in that order; junction bases with no gene match: 7. The length of the CDR3 is 14 residues. Germline CDR1 ENHRY, CDR2 SYGVKD. DNA of the CDR3: TGTGCCATCAGTACGACAGGGACGGGCACTGAAGCTTTCTTT. Translation gives CAISTTGTGTEAFF.